The 20 T cell receptor beta chains below were found in one sample sequenced in a study of blood T cell repertoires in COVID-19. Measured with immunoSEQ multiplex PCR; TCRdb has only the in-frame clones, and not every one. The sample holds 200,000 to 300,000 clones, 83% seen once. Specimen: peripheral blood. These receptors all come from a human donor in a cohort sampled during active COVID-19.

The chain carries TRBV30 and TRBJ1-1; 11 bases are shared with TRBD1. The germline V gene has CDR1 GTSNPN and CDR2 SVGIG (reference sequence). CDR3 size: 15 residues. V lost 1 base and J lost 5; bases outside the gene matches: 6. The CDR3 DNA is TGTGCCTGGAGTGGAGGACAGGGGGCGAGTACTGAAGCTTTCTTT. Protein: CAWSGGQGASTEAFF.

V is TRBV2 and J is TRBJ1-5; the match to TRBD1 covers 8 bases. Trimming at V came to 6 bases and at J to 7 bases, leaving 8 bases not matched to a gene. Per the germline V gene, CDR1 is SNHLY and CDR2 is FYNNEI. This CDR3 has 14 amino acids. The chain's CDR3 is CASRGDRQGQPQHF. The CDR3 DNA reads TGTGCCAGCAGGGGGGACAGGCAAGGGCAGCCCCAGCATTTT.

This clone has only a few counts. The CDR3 DNA reads as TGTGCCAGCTCGTCTATGGATGGCTACACCTTC. This gives the protein CASSSMDGYTF. The chain links TRBV18 to TRBJ1-2; D unclear. CDR3 length: 11 residues. The germline V gene has CDR1 KGHSH and CDR2 LQKENI. The V and J ends lost 6 bases and 6 bases respectively, with 8 bases between them.

The chain recombines TRBV30 with TRBJ2-5; tentatively, D is TRBD1 (7 bases). Germline V gene data show CDR1 as GTSNPN and CDR2 as SVGIG (reference sequence). This CDR3 has 13 amino acids. Between the trimmed V and J ends, which lost 1 base and 5 bases, there was a span of 11 bases. The CDR3 sequence is CAWSAAGGETQYF. In DNA form, the CDR3 reads TGTGCCTGGAGTGCGGCAGGGGGGGAGACCCAGTACTTC.

This sequence joins TRBV7-3 and TRBJ1-1, with TRBD1 identical over 8 bases. The trim removed 5 bases at V and 3 bases at J, leaving 5 bases unmatched. Germline CDR1 is SGHTA and CDR2 is FQGTGA. The CDR3 is made up of 14 amino acids. CDR3: CASSRQGRDTEAFF. In DNA form, the CDR3 reads TGTGCCAGCAGCCGACAGGGGAGGGACACTGAAGCTTTCTTT.

The chain joins TRBV6-5 to TRBJ1-6; the D gene is possibly TRBD1 (6 bases). Germline assignment: CDR1 MNHEY and CDR2 SVGAGI. The CDR3 spans 16 residues. Trimming took off 0 bases at V and 7 bases at J, with 13 bases between the two ends. For the CDR3, the DNA is TGTGCCAGCAGTTACTCAGGCGGGGGCGGGAATTCACCCCTCCACTTT. Amino acid sequence: CASSYSGGGGNSPLHF.

The CDR3 DNA is TGTGCCAGTAGTATTTTCGGGACCGGGGAGCTGTTTTTT. This translates into CASSIFGTGELFF. The chain links TRBV19 to TRBJ2-2, with no clear D. Trimming removed 3 bases from V and 5 bases from J, with 7 bases in between. CDR1 LNHDA and CDR2 SQIVND come from the germline V gene (reference sequence). This CDR3 has 13 amino acids.

This clone is a singleton in its sample. In the same sample, other DNA sequences code for this CDR3. The chain couples TRBV5-1 to TRBJ1-2, with 9 bases fitting TRBD1. The V segment lost 3 bases and the J segment 3 bases; nucleotides outside the gene matches: 3. The CDR3 contains 14 residues. Germline CDR1 is SGHRS and CDR2 is YFSETQ. DNA for the CDR3: TGCGCCAGCAGCTCGACAGGGGGGGACTATGGCTACACCTTC. Protein: CASSSTGGDYGYTF.

This clone showed up just once. The chain links TRBV5-1 to TRBJ2-6; 8 nucleotides agree with TRBD1. This CDR3 region has 18 residues. Losses at the gene ends were 0 bases for V and 2 bases for J; bases not matched to a gene: 7. Germline CDR1 SGHRS, CDR2 YFSETQ. CDR3 protein: CASSLAQGAITGANVLTF. CDR3 DNA sequence: TGCGCCAGCAGCTTGGCGCAGGGGGCTATTACTGGGGCCAACGTCCTGACTTTC.

This clone has a handful of counts. The chain couples TRBV5-4 to TRBJ2-7, with 10 bases aligning to TRBD2. Trimming took 4 bases from V and 2 from J; bases not matched to a gene: 9. The CDR3 runs to 16 residues. The germline gives CDR1 SGHNT, CDR2 YYREEE (reference sequence). In DNA, the CDR3 is TGTGCCAGCAGCCGTTCTAGCGGGAGTCGGACCTACGAGCAGTACTTC. Translation gives CASSRSSGSRTYEQYF.

This chain links TRBV7-6 with TRBJ1-1, with TRBD1 matching 8 bases. CDR1 SGHVS and CDR2 FNYEAQ come from the germline V gene. This CDR3 is built from 17 residues. The trim removed 0 bases at V and 3 bases at J, leaving 9 bases unmatched. The CDR3 reads CASSLAPSGGAYTEAFF. In DNA, the CDR3 is TGTGCCAGCAGCTTAGCGCCGTCAGGGGGCGCGTACACTGAAGCTTTCTTT.

The chain carries TRBV28 and TRBJ2-7; 10 bases line up with TRBD2. Germline CDR1 MDHEN, CDR2 SYDVKM. The junction had 6 bases not matched to a gene; V was cut back by 6 bases and J by 1 base. CDR3 length: 15 amino acids. The CDR3 DNA is TGTGCCAGCAGACTTACTAGCGGGGTATCCTACGAGCAGTACTTC. As protein: CASRLTSGVSYEQYF.

The CDR3 DNA follows: TGTGCCAGCAGCGGTTCTCAGGGAAACTACAATGAGCAGTTCTTC. Translating it yields CASSGSQGNYNEQFF. The chain couples TRBV3-1 (or the pseudogene TRBV3-2) to TRBJ2-1; TRBD1 is a possible D gene (5 bases). The ends were cut back, 5 bases at V and 3 bases at J, with 14 bases in the middle. The length of the CDR3 is 15 residues. Germline CDR1 is LGHDT and CDR2 is YNNKEL (reference sequence).

This chain joins TRBV5-3 and TRBJ1-1, with D perhaps TRBD1 (5 bases). TRBV5-3 is identified as an open reading frame with a role that is uncertain. The CDR3 extends over 14 amino acids. The germline V and J ends were trimmed by 3 bases and 3 bases, with 12 bases remaining between them. Here the CDR3 reads CARSWDGEDTEAFF. CDR3 bases: TGTGCCAGAAGCTGGGACGGGGAGGACACTGAAGCTTTCTTT.

This chain connects TRBV6-2 or TRBV6-3 to TRBJ2-2; weak D call: TRBD1 (6 bases). The germline V gene encodes CDR1 MNHEY and CDR2 SVGEGT. The CDR3 covers 13 residues. Trimming stripped 6 bases from V and 6 bases from J, with 11 bases between. DNA for the CDR3: TGTGCCAGCAGCGGACAGTTCCCCGGGGAGCTGTTTTTT. Encoded protein: CASSGQFPGELFF.

The chain joins TRBV11-2 to TRBJ2-5; a possible D gene is TRBD1 (6 bases). The germline V and J ends were trimmed by 5 bases and 5 bases, with 9 bases remaining between them. This CDR3 is 12 amino acids long. CDR1 is SGHAT and CDR2 is FQNNGV in the germline V gene. The CDR3 loop reads CASSPQGETQYF. In nucleotides, the CDR3 is TGTGCCAGCAGCCCCCAGGGGGAGACCCAGTACTTC.

The V gene is TRBV5-6, the J gene TRBJ2-5; 8 bases are a match to TRBD2. J gave up 0 bases and V 5 bases, and 3 bases lay outside the gene matches. The germline gives CDR1 SGHDT, CDR2 YYEEEE. CDR3 length equals 14 residues. The CDR3 nucleotides are TGTGCCAGCAGACTGACTAGCGACCAAGAGACCCAGTACTTC. Translating gives CASRLTSDQETQYF.

This clone was recorded a few times. The chain has TRBV6-5 and TRBJ2-7; 8 bases are a match to TRBD1. The CDR3 contains 15 residues. V trimming: 7 bases; J trimming: 5 bases; junction bases outside the gene matches: 13. Germline V gene data show CDR1 as MNHEY and CDR2 as SVGAGI. In DNA, the CDR3 is TGTGCCAGCAAGGCGGCGGGACAGGTGGGGGACGAGCAGTACTTC. It specifies CASKAAGQVGDEQYF.

This clone has just a few counts. The J gene is TRBJ1-2, the V gene TRBV5-6; weak D call: TRBD1 (6 bases). The CDR3 runs 15 residues. V was trimmed by 3 bases and J by 7 bases, leaving 19 bases between them. Per the germline V gene, CDR1 is SGHDT and CDR2 is YYEEEE. The CDR3 sequence: CASSSGVLGFVGYTF. The CDR3, as DNA: TGTGCCAGCAGCTCAGGGGTGCTCGGCTTTGTTGGCTACACCTTC.

The rearrangement links TRBV14 to TRBJ2-1; 7 bases align to TRBD1. The CDR3 has 13 amino acids. The germline V gene has CDR1 SGHDN and CDR2 FVKESK. The ends lost 1 base at V and 11 bases at J; junction bases unmatched: 5. The CDR3 nucleotides read TGTGCCAGCAGCCAAGTGAGGGACAGTAAGCAGTTCTTC. Encoded protein: CASSQVRDSKQFF.